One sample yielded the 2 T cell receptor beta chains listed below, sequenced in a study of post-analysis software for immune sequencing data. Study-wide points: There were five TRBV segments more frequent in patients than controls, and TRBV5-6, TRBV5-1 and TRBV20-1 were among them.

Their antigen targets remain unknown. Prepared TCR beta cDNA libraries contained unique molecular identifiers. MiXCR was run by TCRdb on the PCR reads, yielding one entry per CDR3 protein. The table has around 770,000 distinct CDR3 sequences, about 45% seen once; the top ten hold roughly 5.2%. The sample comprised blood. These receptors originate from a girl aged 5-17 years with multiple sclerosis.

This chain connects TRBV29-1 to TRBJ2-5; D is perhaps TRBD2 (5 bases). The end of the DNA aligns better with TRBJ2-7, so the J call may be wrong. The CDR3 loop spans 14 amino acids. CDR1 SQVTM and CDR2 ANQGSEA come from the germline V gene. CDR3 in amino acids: CSVDGGTGFDEQYF. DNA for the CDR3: TGCAGCGTTGACGGTGGTACGGGGTTCGACGAGCAGTACTTC.

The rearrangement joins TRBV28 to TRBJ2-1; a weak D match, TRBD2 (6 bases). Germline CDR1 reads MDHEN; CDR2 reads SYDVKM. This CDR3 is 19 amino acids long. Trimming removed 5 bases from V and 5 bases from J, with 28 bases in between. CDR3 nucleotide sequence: TGTGCCAGCAGTGCCCCTTTGAGAGGTCGTCGGGAGAGAAACAATGAGCAGTTCTTC. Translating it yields CASSAPLRGRRERNNEQFF.